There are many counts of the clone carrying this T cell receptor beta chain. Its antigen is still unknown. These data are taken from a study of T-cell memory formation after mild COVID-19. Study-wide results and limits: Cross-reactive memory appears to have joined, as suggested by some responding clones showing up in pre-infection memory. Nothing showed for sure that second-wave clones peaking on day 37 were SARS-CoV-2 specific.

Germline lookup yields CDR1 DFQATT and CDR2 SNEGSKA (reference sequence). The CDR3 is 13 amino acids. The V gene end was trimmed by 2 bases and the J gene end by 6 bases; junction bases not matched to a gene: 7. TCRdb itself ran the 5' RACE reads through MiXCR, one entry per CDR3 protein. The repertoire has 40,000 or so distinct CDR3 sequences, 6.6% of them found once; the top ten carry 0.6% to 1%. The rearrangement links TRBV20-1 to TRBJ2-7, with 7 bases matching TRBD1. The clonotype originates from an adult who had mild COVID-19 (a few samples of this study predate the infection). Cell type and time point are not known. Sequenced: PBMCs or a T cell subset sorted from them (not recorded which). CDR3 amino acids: CSARSGGSLEQYF. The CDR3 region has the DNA TGCAGTGCTAGATCAGGGGGTTCCCTCGAGCAGTACTTC.